Each of the 26 T cell receptor beta chains below was sequenced from the same sample in a study of naive and memory T cell subsets (dated by TCRdb to the late 2010s). Points the paper makes about the study in general: A few larger clonotypes were present in naive repertoires, particularly the CD8 repertoires, and these clonotypes were possibly memory cells re-expressing CD45RA.

The protocol used for the library was UMI-ligation and nested PCR. The sequencer was an Illumina MiSeq. The beta constant-region primer consisted of an equimolar mixture of two oligonucleotides that together covered TRBC1 and TRBC2. Four rounds of PCR, combining the SP2 primer with nested alpha and beta constant-region primers, were used to amplify the ligated cDNA. TCRdb reanalyzed the raw reads on its own, using fastp at Q25 for trimming and MiXCR for clone calling, and kept in-frame beta chains. Every CDR3 protein is listed once, alongside the most common genes and DNA of its rows. In this sample the table shows roughly 92,000 distinct CDR3 sequences, around 11% of which occur a single time. The ten biggest clones cover more than 0.11% of the sample. Their target antigens are unknown. Sequencing was done on a sample of naive CD4+ T cells from blood. The cell subset or site label, as the study defines it: naive T cells, CD45RA high CD27+. All receptors come from a human donor in good health.

This clonotype was seen repeatedly, ten times or more. The chain is built from TRBV7-9 and TRBJ2-7; no clear D. The CDR3 has 12 residues. The germline gives CDR1 SEHNR, CDR2 FQNEAQ (reference sequence). Trimming took off 2 bases at V and 1 base at J, with 3 bases between the two ends. The CDR3 reads CASSLQSYEQYF. The CDR3 nucleotides are TGTGCCAGCAGCTTACAGTCCTACGAGCAGTACTTC.

The table lists this clonotype with many counts. This chain uses TRBV29-1 with TRBJ2-4; 8 bases match TRBD2. The trim removed 1 base at V and 8 bases at J, leaving 1 base unmatched. Per germline, CDR1 SQVTM and CDR2 ANQGSEA. CDR3 length: 12 residues. CDR3 nucleotide sequence: TGCAGCGTTGAAGGGACTAGCTACATTCAGTACTTC. Protein sequence: CSVEGTSYIQYF.

The chain carries TRBV29-1 and TRBJ2-3; a possible D gene is TRBD1 (5 bases). V was trimmed by 7 bases and J by 3 bases, leaving 14 bases between them. Germline V gene sequence: CDR1 SQVTM, CDR2 ANQGSEA. The CDR3 sequence is 13 residues long. Here the CDR3 DNA reads TGCAGCGCCCCCTGGGGCTATACAGATACGCAGTATTTT. As protein: CSAPWGYTDTQYF.

J is TRBJ1-1 and V is TRBV20-1; D is unresolved. The CDR3 runs 12 residues. Germline CDR1 is DFQATT and CDR2 is SNEGSKA (reference sequence). The V gene lost 2 bases and the J gene lost 11 bases, with 15 bases spanning the gap. This chain's CDR3 is CSARPAGGEAFF. The CDR3 nucleotides are TGCAGTGCTAGACCGGCTGGCGGGGAGGCTTTCTTT.

The J gene is TRBJ2-5, the V gene TRBV7-2, with TRBD2 matching over 9 bases. Germline loops: CDR1 SGHTA, CDR2 FQGNSA. There are 14 residues in the CDR3. V dropped 5 bases and J dropped 6; count of bases not matched to a gene: 7. CDR3 protein: CASSPGTSMQTQYF. CDR3 coding DNA: TGTGCCAGCAGCCCCGGGACTAGCATGCAGACCCAGTACTTC.

This clonotype was found many times. The V gene is TRBV5-1, the J gene TRBJ2-7, with D tentatively TRBD2 (6 bases). Germline V CDR1 and CDR2: SGHRS, YFSETQ. Trimming stripped 4 bases from V and 2 bases from J, with 13 bases between. This CDR3 has 14 residues. CDR3 nucleotides: TGCGCCAGCAGCGAAGGGGCGGGGACCTACGAGCAGTACTTC. It encodes CASSEGAGTYEQYF.

V is TRBV20-1 and J is TRBJ1-5; a weak D match, TRBD1 (6 bases). Germline V lookup: CDR1 DFQATT, CDR2 SNEGSKA (reference sequence). CDR3 length: 14 amino acids. Trimming left V 2 bases short and J 2 bases short, with 10 bases between. The CDR3 sequence is CSARSRGGNQPQHF. The CDR3 DNA is TGCAGTGCTAGAAGCAGGGGTGGCAATCAGCCCCAGCATTTT.

The V call is TRBV30, the J call TRBJ2-5; no definite D call. V was trimmed by 1 base and J by 0 bases, leaving 0 bases between them. Germline CDR1 is GTSNPN and CDR2 is SVGIG (reference sequence). This CDR3 is 11 amino acids long. CDR3 region: CAWSDQETQYF. For the CDR3, the DNA is TGTGCCTGGAGTGACCAAGAGACCCAGTACTTC.

This clonotype turned up a few times. This chain connects TRBV7-8 to TRBJ2-1; 13 bases are a match to TRBD2. CDR3 length: 16 amino acids. Germline CDR1 is SGHVS and CDR2 is FQNEAQ. V gave up 5 bases and J gave up 9 bases; unmatched junction bases: 10. The CDR3 DNA reads TGTGCCAGCAGCACTGTCCCGGGACTAGCGGGGAGTGAGCAGTTCTTC. Amino acid sequence: CASSTVPGLAGSEQFF.

In this sample, this clonotype turned up a few times. V and J are TRBV2 and TRBJ1-1; unclear D gene. CDR1 and CDR2 (germline): SNHLY, FYNNEI. V shed 4 bases and J shed 5 bases, with 14 bases lying between them. The length of the CDR3 is 14 residues. For the CDR3, the DNA is TGTGCCAGCAGTGTAGTGGGGAGTGGGACTGAAGCTTTCTTT. Amino acid sequence: CASSVVGSGTEAFF.

There are many counts of this clonotype. The chain employs TRBV4-3 and TRBJ2-1, with D uncertain. The CDR3 covers 15 residues. The germline V gene encodes CDR1 LGHNA and CDR2 YSLEER. V gave up 1 base and J gave up 1 base, with 8 bases separating them. The CDR3 loop is CASSQGVSSYNEQFF. The CDR3, as DNA: TGCGCCAGCAGCCAAGGAGTGTCGTCCTACAATGAGCAGTTCTTC.

The chain joins TRBV6-5 to TRBJ2-7, with TRBD1 identical over 9 bases. This CDR3 is built from 15 residues. Per germline, CDR1 MNHEY and CDR2 SVGAGI. The ends lost 3 bases at V and 7 bases at J; junction bases unmatched: 10. CDR3 loop: CASSYFGTGSGEQYF. The CDR3 DNA sequence: TGTGCCAGCAGTTATTTTGGGACAGGGTCGGGTGAGCAGTACTTC.

The rearrangement links TRBV6-2 or TRBV6-3 to TRBJ2-7, with a weak D call TRBD1 (5 bases). Trimming left V 7 bases short and J 5 bases short, with 24 bases between. Germline V gene data show CDR1 as MNHEY and CDR2 as SVGEGT. The CDR3 totals 16 residues. Here the CDR3 reads CASKNSGRGSLNEQYF. CDR3 DNA: TGTGCCAGCAAGAACTCCGGAAGGGGATCTCTGAACGAGCAGTACTTC.

The chain recombines TRBV7-9 with TRBJ2-7, with D hard to call. Trimming pared 6 bases from V and 4 bases from J, leaving 10 bases between. The CDR3 sequence is 12 residues long. Germline loops: CDR1 SEHNR, CDR2 FQNEAQ (reference sequence). The CDR3 DNA sequence: TGTGCCAGCAGACAAGACTCGTACGAGCAGTACTTC. Protein sequence: CASRQDSYEQYF.

In its sample, this clonotype was seen a few times. The chain is built from TRBV24-1 and TRBJ1-2; D is unclear. This CDR3 spans 14 amino acids. The V gene's germline CDR1 is KGHDR and CDR2 SFDVKD. Trimming cost V 7 bases and J 1 base, with 12 bases left between them. The CDR3: CATSQATFNYGYTF. The CDR3 DNA follows: TGTGCCACCAGCCAGGCAACGTTTAACTATGGCTACACCTTC.

V and J are TRBV20-1 and TRBJ2-1, with 13 bases aligning to TRBD2. J lost 4 bases, V lost 6 bases, and 9 bases had no gene match. Germline CDR1 is DFQATT and CDR2 is SNEGSKA (reference sequence). The length of the CDR3 is 16 residues. Here the CDR3 reads CSARRLAGGPYNEQFF. CDR3 coding DNA: TGCAGTGCGAGGAGACTAGCGGGGGGCCCTTACAATGAGCAGTTCTTC.

The rearrangement links TRBV7-2 to TRBJ2-7; D possibly corresponds to TRBD1 (5 bases). Germline V gene data show CDR1 as SGHTA and CDR2 as FQGNSA. Trimming took off 1 base at V and 2 bases at J, with 6 bases between the two ends. The CDR3 extends over 13 amino acids. CDR3 bases: TGTGCCAGCAGCTTAGAAGGGGCCTACGAGCAGTACTTC. Protein sequence: CASSLEGAYEQYF.

There are a few counts of this clonotype. J is TRBJ2-1 and V is TRBV7-2, with 9 bases identical to TRBD1. Trimming at V came to 6 bases and at J to 15 bases, leaving 6 bases not matched to a gene. The CDR3 has 11 amino acids. Germline assignment: CDR1 SGHTA and CDR2 FQGNSA. In DNA, the CDR3 is TGTGCCAGCAGAGGGACAGGGTTCTGGTTCTTC. It encodes CASRGTGFWFF. The full variable domain, in which reference TRBV7-2 and TRBJ2-1 provide the parts outside the CDR3, is GAGVSQSPSNKVTEKGKDVELRCDPISGHTALYWYRQSLGQGLEFLIYFQGNSAPDKSGLPSDRFSAERTGGSVSTLTIQRTQQEDSAVYLCASRGTGFWFFGPGTRLTVL.

This clonotype was seen ten or more times. V and J are TRBV6-6 and TRBJ2-6; D perhaps matches TRBD2 (6 bases). CDR3 length: 18 residues. CDR1 and CDR2 (germline): MNHNY, SVGAGI (reference sequence). V dropped 8 bases and J dropped 4 bases, with 24 bases sitting between them. Here the CDR3 reads CASVTTIAPGAGANVLTF. The CDR3 nucleotides are TGTGCCAGCGTTACCACCATCGCTCCGGGAGCCGGGGCCAACGTCCTGACTTTC.

This clonotype occurred many times. The genes are TRBV19 and TRBJ1-4; D remains unclear. Germline CDR1 and CDR2: LNHDA and SQIVND (reference sequence). The V and J ends lost 3 bases and 0 bases respectively, with 8 bases between them. The CDR3 runs to 15 residues. The CDR3 spells CASSISSATNEKLFF. The CDR3 DNA reads TGTGCCAGTAGTATTTCTAGCGCAACTAATGAAAAACTGTTTTTT.

This clonotype was counted ten times or more. V usage is TRBV6-7 and J usage is TRBJ2-1, with TRBD2 matching 7 bases. Being an ORF, TRBV6-7 has a function that is uncertain. V shed 4 bases and J 8 bases; nucleotides not matched to a gene: 8. CDR3 length equals 14 residues. The CDR3 coding sequence is TGTGCCAGCAGTTGGGCGCGGGAGTGGCATGAGCAGTTCTTC. Residues: CASSWAREWHEQFF.

CDR3 amino acids: CASSELPTNTGELFF. The DNA for the CDR3 is TGTGCCAGCAGTGAACTCCCTACGAACACCGGGGAGCTGTTTTTT. V gene TRBV2 combines with J gene TRBJ2-2; D gene uncertain. This CDR3 is 15 amino acids long. Germline V lookup: CDR1 SNHLY, CDR2 FYNNEI. Between the trimmed V and J ends, which lost 2 bases and 0 bases, there was a span of 7 bases.

This clonotype was observed a few times. The V and J genes are TRBV9 and TRBJ1-1; 7 nucleotides line up with TRBD1. CDR3 length equals 17 residues. V lost 2 bases and J lost 1; bases outside the gene matches: 11. Germline V gives CDR1 SGDLS, CDR2 YYNGEE. CDR3 amino acids: CASSVDPIQGRNTEAFF. CDR3 coding DNA: TGTGCCAGCAGCGTCGATCCGATACAGGGGAGGAACACTGAAGCTTTCTTT.

The rearrangement uses TRBV7-2 and TRBJ1-1, with a possible D match to TRBD1 (6 bases). Germline V gene lookup returns CDR1 SGHTA and CDR2 FQGNSA. V was clipped by 5 bases and J by 5 bases, with 18 bases between them. This CDR3 is built from 15 residues. As DNA, the CDR3 is TGTGCCAGCAGCCCCGGTAGGGGGTCGGGAACTGAAGCTTTCTTT. It translates to CASSPGRGSGTEAFF.

Only a few counts were recorded for this clonotype. V is TRBV5-1 and J is TRBJ2-3; 10 bases are shared with TRBD2. This CDR3 region has 15 residues. From germline, CDR1 is SGHRS and CDR2 YFSETQ. After removal of 2 bases from V and 4 bases from J, the junction contained 4 bases not matched to a gene. DNA of the CDR3: TGCGCCAGCAGCTTATCTAGCGGGGGCCCAGATACGCAGTATTTT. Amino acids: CASSLSSGGPDTQYF.

This clonotype was observed a few times. The chain uses TRBV20-1 and TRBJ2-1, with TRBD2 matching over 7 bases. This CDR3 has 11 residues. With 6 bases clipped from V and 10 bases from J, the junction kept 6 bases outside the gene matches. Germline CDR1 reads DFQATT; CDR2 reads SNEGSKA (reference sequence). In DNA, the CDR3 is TGCAGTGCCGACGGACTAGTCGAGCAGTTCTTC. It encodes CSADGLVEQFF.